This T cell receptor (beta chain) was retrieved from a study of blood T cell repertoires in COVID-19. V dropped 6 bases and J dropped 4; count of bases not matched to a gene: 5. The CDR3 has 14 amino acids. Per germline, CDR1 MNHEY and CDR2 SVGAGI. TCRdb keeps only in-frame clones here, not all; method: immunoSEQ multiplex PCR. This table holds roughly 97,000 clones, 90% found once. This clonotype originated in a man aged 55 to 70 with acute or convalescent COVID-19. The sample consisted of peripheral blood. The rearrangement joins TRBV6-5 to TRBJ1-4, with 7 bases aligning to TRBD1. CDR3 in DNA: TGTGCCAGCAGACCCGGGACAGTTAATGAAAAACTGTTTTTT. Translation gives CASRPGTVNEKLFF.